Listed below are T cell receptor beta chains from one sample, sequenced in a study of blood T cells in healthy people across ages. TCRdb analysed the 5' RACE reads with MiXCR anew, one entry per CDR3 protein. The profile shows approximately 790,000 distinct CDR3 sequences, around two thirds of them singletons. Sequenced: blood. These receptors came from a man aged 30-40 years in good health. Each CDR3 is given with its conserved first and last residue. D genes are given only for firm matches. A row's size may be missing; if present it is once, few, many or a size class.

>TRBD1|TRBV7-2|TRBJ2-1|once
CASSFFSGTGRAHEQFF
TGTGCCAGCAGCTTTTTCTCCGGGACAGGGAGGGCGCATGAGCAGTTCTTC
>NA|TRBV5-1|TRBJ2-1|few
CASSSRSGPEEQFF
TGCGCCAGCAGCTCCCGGTCGGGGCCGGAGGAGCAGTTCTTC
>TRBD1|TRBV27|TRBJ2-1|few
CASSGPFGTGGNEQFF
TGTGCCAGCAGTGGCCCCTTCGGGACAGGGGGGAATGAGCAGTTCTTC
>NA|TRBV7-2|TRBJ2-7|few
CASSLDRDGYEQYF
TGTGCCAGCAGCTTAGACAGGGATGGGTACGAGCAGTACTTC
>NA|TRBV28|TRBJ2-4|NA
CASRARSLAKNIQYF
TGTGCCAGCAGGGCAAGGAGTCTAGCCAAAAACATTCAGTACTTC
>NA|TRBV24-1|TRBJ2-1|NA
CATGSGAAYNEQFF
TGTGCCACGGGTAGCGGTGCCGCGTACAATGAGCAGTTCTTC
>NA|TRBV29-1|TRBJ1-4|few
CSVGPATNEKLFF
TGCAGCGTTGGTCCTGCAACTAATGAAAAACTGTTTTTT
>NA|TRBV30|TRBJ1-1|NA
CAGYPTSLNTEAFF
TGTGCCGGTTACCCAACGAGTTTGAACACTGAAGCTTTCTTT
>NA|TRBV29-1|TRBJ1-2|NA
CSVEDGGYYGHTF
TGCAGCGTTGAAGATGGGGGCTACTATGGCCACACCTTC
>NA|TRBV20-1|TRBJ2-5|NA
CSAYLLEHQETQYF
TGCAGTGCTTACCTACTTGAACACCAAGAGACCCAGTACTTC
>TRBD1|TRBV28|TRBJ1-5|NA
CASTLKYGTVYSNQPQHF
TGTGCCAGCACTTTAAAGTACGGGACAGTTTATAGCAATCAGCCCCAGCATTTT
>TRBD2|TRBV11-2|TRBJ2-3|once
CASSLGGTSRADTQYF
TGTGCCAGCAGCTTAGGAGGGACTAGCAGGGCAGATACGCAGTATTTT
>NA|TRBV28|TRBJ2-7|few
CASSSMSYEQYF
TGTGCCAGCAGTTCCATGTCCTACGAGCAGTACTTC
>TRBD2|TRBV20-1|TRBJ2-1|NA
CSAEGLAGTNEQFF
TGCAGTGCTGAGGGACTAGCGGGGACCAATGAGCAGTTCTTC
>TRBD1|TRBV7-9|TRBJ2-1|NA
CALGRGRYNEQFF
TGTGCCCTCGGTAGGGGGCGCTACAATGAGCAGTTCTTC
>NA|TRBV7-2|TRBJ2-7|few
CASSTRTRPYEQYF
TGTGCCAGCAGCACCCGGACGCGTCCCTACGAGCAGTACTTC
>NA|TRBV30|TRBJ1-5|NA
CAWSRGGSVQPQHF
TGTGCCTGGAGCCGGGGGGGTAGTGTTCAGCCCCAGCATTTT
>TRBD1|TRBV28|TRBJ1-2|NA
CASSILDRGYGYTF
TGTGCCAGCAGCATCCTTGACAGGGGCTATGGCTACACCTTC
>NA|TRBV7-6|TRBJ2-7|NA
CASSEVSIPYEQYF
TGTGCCAGCAGCGAAGTGTCCATCCCCTACGAGCAGTACTTC
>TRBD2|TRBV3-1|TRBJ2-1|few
CASSQDSSGDSYNEQFF
TGTGCCAGCAGCCAAGATTCGAGCGGGGACTCCTACAATGAGCAGTTCTTC
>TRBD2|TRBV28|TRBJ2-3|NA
CASSFLTSGRFDTQYF
TGTGCCAGCAGTTTTCTTACTAGCGGGAGGTTTGATACGCAGTATTTT
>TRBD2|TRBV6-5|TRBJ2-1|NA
CASSPHGTRYNEQFF
TGTGCCAGCAGCCCTCATGGGACTAGGTACAATGAGCAGTTCTTC
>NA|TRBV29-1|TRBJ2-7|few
CSVESEQTYEQYF
TGCAGCGTTGAATCCGAGCAGACCTACGAGCAGTACTTC
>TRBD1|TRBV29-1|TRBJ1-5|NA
CSVAEAGTGGNQPQHF
TGCAGCGTCGCGGAAGCCGGGACAGGGGGCAATCAGCCCCAGCATTTT
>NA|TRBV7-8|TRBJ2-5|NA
CASSSTPQGRETQYF
TGTGCCAGCAGCTCAACCCCCCAGGGGAGAGAGACCCAGTACTTC
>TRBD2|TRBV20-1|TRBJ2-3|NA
CSALKRGSTDTQYF
TGCAGTGCTCTGAAGCGGGGTAGCACAGATACGCAGTATTTT
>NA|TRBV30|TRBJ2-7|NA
CVGSQGYPYEQYF
TGTGTCGGGTCACAGGGATACCCCTACGAGCAGTACTTC
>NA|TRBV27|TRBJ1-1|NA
CASRHLDEAFF
TGTGCCAGCAGACACTTAGATGAAGCTTTCTTT
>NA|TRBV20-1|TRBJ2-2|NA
CSAQPTPVVGGELFF
TGCAGTGCCCAACCGACACCCGTAGTAGGCGGGGAGCTGTTTTTT
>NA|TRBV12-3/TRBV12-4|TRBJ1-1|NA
CASVGGNTEAFF
TGTGCCAGCGTGGGGGGGAACACTGAAGCTTTCTTT
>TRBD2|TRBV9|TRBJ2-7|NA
CASRPSGRYEQYF
TGTGCCAGCAGGCCCAGCGGGAGGTACGAGCAGTACTTC
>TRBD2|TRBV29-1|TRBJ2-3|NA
CSVDAWTSGEADTQYF
TGCAGCGTTGATGCGTGGACTAGCGGGGAGGCAGATACGCAGTATTTT
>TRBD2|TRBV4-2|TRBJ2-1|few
CASSQGIGGAGDNEQFF
TGTGCCAGCAGCCAAGGGATCGGGGGGGCGGGTGACAATGAGCAGTTCTTC
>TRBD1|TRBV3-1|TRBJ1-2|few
CASSQGTGDNYGYTF
TGTGCCAGCAGCCAAGGGACAGGGGATAACTATGGCTACACCTTC
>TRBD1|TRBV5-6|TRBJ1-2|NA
CASSFDAGGNYGYTF
TGTGCCAGCAGCTTCGACGCAGGGGGGAACTATGGCTACACCTTC
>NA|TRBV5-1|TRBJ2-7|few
CASSFGGGIAPYEQYF
TGCGCCAGCAGCTTTGGTGGGGGCATAGCCCCCTACGAGCAGTACTTC
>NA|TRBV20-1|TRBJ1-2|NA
CSASPPTGPDSYTF
TGCAGTGCTAGCCCCCCGACAGGACCCGATAGCTACACCTTC
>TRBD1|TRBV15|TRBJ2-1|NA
CATSTGTGEQFF
TGTGCCACCAGCACCGGGACAGGAGAGCAGTTCTTC
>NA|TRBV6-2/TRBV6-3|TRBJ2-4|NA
CATDPTRAAGEQYF
TGTGCCACTGATCCCACAAGGGCGGCGGGTGAGCAGTACTTC
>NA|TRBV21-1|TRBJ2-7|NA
CASSITGGKVDEQYF
TGTGCCAGCAGCATAACAGGGGGCAAGGTCGACGAGCAGTACTTC
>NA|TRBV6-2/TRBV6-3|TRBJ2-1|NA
CASSYVVSGNEQFF
TGTGCCAGCAGTTATGTGGTTAGCGGTAATGAGCAGTTCTTC
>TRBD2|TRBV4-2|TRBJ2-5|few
CASSQGTSGYQETQYF
TGTGCCAGCAGCCAAGGGACTAGCGGGTATCAAGAGACCCAGTACTTC
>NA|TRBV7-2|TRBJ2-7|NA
CASSFWKSYEQYF
TGTGCCAGCAGCTTCTGGAAGTCCTACGAGCAGTACTTC
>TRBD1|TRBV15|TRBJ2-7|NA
CATSNTGTGGTYEQYF
TGTGCCACCAGCAATACCGGGACAGGGGGGACCTACGAGCAGTACTTC
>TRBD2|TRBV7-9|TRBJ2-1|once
CASSLRSGATYNEQFF
TGTGCCAGCAGCTTAAGAAGCGGGGCCACGTACAATGAGCAGTTCTTC